This record covers a single T cell receptor beta chain. It differs at one base from a far larger clone, so likely a read error. These data come from a study of T cell responses to AZD1222 COVID-19 vaccine. J was trimmed by 5 bases and V by 5 bases; bases with no gene match: 6. The CDR3 loop spans 16 amino acids. CDR1 and CDR2 from the germline V gene are SGHAT and FQNNGV. Libraries were prepared by immunoSEQ multiplex PCR; TCRdb keeps only in-frame clonotypes and omits some of them. The table shows more than 95,000 clones, with 89% occurring only once. Sequencing used peripheral blood, obtained on day 0 of AZD1222 vaccination. The chain recombines TRBV11-2 with TRBJ2-1; 13 bases match TRBD2. The TCR comes from an adult in good health. This chain's CDR3 is CASSPTGLAGHNEQFF. The CDR3 DNA reads as TGTGCCAGCAGCCCCACGGGACTAGCGGGGCACAATGAGCAGTTCTTC.